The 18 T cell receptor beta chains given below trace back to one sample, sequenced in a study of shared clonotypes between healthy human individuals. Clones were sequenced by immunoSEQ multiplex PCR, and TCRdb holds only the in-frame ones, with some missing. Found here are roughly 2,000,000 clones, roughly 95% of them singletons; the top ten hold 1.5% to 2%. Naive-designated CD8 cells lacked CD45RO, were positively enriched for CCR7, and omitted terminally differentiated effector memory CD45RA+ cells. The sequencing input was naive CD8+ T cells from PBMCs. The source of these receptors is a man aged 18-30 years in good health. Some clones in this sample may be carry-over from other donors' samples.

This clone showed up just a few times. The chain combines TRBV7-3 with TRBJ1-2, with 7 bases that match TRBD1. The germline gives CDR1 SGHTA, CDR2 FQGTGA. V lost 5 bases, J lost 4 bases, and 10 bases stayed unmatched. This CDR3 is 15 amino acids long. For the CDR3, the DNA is TGTGCCAGCAGCCATGCCTCAGGGGGAGGCTATGGCTACACCTTC. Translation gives CASSHASGGGYGYTF.

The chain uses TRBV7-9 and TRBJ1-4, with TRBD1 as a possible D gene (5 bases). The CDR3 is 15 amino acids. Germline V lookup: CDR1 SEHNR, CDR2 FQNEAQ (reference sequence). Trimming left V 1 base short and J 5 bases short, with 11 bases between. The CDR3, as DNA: TGTGCCAGCAGCTTAGTGCAGGGCACCAATGAAAAACTGTTTTTT. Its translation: CASSLVQGTNEKLFF.

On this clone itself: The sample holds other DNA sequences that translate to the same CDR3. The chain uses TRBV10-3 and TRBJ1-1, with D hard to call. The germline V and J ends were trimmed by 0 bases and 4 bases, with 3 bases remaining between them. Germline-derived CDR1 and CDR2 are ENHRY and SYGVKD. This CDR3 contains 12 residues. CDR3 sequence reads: CAISESGTEAFF. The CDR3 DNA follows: TGTGCCATCAGTGAGTCGGGCACTGAAGCTTTCTTT.

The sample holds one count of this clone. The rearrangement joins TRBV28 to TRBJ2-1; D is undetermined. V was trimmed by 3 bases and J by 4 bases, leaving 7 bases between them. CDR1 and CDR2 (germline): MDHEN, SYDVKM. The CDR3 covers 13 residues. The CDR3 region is CASSFVWYNEQFF. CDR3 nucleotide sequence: TGTGCCAGCAGTTTCGTATGGTACAATGAGCAGTTCTTC. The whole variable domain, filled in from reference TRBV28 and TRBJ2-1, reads DVKVTQSSRYLVKRTGEKVFLECVQDMDHENMFWYRQDPGLGLRLIYFSYDVKMKEKGDIPEGYSVSREKKERFSLILESASTNQTSMYLCASSFVWYNEQFFGPGTRLTVL.

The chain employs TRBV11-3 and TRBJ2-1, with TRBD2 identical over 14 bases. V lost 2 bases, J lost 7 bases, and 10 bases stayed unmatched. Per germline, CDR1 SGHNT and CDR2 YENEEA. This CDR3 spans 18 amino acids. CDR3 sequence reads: CASSLHEPGLAGVNEQFF. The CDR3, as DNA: TGTGCCAGCAGCTTACATGAACCGGGACTAGCGGGAGTGAATGAGCAGTTCTTC.

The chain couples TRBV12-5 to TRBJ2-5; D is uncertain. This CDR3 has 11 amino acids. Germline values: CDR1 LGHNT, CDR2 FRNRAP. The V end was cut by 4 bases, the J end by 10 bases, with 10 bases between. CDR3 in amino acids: CASGSPLNQYF. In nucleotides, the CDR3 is TGTGCTAGTGGTTCCCCCTTAAACCAGTACTTC.

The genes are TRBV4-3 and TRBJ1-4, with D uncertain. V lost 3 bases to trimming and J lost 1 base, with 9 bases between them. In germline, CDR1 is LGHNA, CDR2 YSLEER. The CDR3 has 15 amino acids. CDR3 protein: CASSQDVGTNEKLFF. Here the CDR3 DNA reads TGCGCCAGCAGCCAGGATGTTGGAACTAATGAAAAACTGTTTTTT.

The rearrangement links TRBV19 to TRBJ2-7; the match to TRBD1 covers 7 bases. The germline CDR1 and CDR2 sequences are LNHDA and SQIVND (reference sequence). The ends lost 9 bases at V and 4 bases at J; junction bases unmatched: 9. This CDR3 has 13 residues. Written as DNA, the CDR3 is TGTGCCAGCCGGGGACAGCTCTCTTACGAGCAGTACTTC. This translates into CASRGQLSYEQYF. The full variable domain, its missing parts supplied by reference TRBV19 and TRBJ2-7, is DGGITQSPKYLFRKEGQNVTLSCEQNLNHDAMYWYRQDPGQGLRLIYYSQIVNDFQKGDIAEGYSVSREKKESFPLTVTSAQKNPTAFYLCASRGQLSYEQYFGPGTRLTVT.

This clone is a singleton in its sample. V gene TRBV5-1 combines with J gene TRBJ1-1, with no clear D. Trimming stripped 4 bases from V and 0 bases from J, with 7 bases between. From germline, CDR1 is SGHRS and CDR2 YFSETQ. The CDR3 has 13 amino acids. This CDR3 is CASSTHLNTEAFF. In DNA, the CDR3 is TGCGCCAGCAGCACACACCTGAACACTGAAGCTTTCTTT.

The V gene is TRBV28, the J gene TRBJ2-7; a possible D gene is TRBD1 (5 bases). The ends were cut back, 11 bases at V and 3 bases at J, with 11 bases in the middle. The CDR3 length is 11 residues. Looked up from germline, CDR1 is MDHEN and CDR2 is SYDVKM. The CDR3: CAWGRYYEQYF. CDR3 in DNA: TGTGCCTGGGGCAGATACTACGAGCAGTACTTC.

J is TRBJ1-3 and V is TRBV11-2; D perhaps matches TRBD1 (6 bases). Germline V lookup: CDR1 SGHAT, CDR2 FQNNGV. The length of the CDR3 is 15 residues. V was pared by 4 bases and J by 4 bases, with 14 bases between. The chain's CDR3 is CASSSSRGLGNTIYF. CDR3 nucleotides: TGTGCCAGCAGCTCTAGCAGGGGATTAGGAAACACCATATATTTT. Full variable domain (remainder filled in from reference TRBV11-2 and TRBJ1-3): EAGVAQSPRYKIIEKRQSVAFWCNPISGHATLYWYQQILGQGPKLLIQFQNNGVVDDSQLPKDRFSAERLKGVDSTLKIQPAKLEDSAVYLCASSSSRGLGNTIYFGEGSWLTVV.

The chain's CDR3 is CASSYRGASGPGMRETQYF. CDR3 bases: TGTGCCAGCAGCTACAGGGGGGCTAGCGGGCCAGGCATGCGGGAGACCCAGTACTTC. The chain joins TRBV7-3 to TRBJ2-5; either TRBD1 or TRBD2 may supply D (8 bases each). CDR3 length equals 19 residues. Trimming took off 4 bases at V and 5 bases at J, with 29 bases between the two ends. Germline V gene lookup returns CDR1 SGHTA and CDR2 FQGTGA.

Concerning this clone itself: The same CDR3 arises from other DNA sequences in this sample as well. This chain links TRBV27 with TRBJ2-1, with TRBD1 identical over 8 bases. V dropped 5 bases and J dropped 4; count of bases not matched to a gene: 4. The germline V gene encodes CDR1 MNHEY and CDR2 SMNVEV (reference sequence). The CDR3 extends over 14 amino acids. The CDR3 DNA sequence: TGTGCCAGCAGTCCCGGACAGGGATACAATGAGCAGTTCTTC. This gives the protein CASSPGQGYNEQFF.

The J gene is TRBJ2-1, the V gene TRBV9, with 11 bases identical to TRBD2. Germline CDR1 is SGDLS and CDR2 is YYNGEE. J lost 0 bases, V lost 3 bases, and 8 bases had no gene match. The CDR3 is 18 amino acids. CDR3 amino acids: CASSGSSGRFFSYNEQFF. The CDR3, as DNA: TGTGCCAGCAGCGGCTCTAGCGGGAGGTTTTTCTCCTACAATGAGCAGTTCTTC.

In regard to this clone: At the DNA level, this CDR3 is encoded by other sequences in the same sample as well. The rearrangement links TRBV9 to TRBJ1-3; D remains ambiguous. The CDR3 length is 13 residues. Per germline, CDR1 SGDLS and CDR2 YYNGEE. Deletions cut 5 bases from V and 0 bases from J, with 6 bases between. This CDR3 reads CASSVSSGNTIYF. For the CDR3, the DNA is TGTGCCAGCAGTGTCTCCTCTGGAAACACCATATATTTT.

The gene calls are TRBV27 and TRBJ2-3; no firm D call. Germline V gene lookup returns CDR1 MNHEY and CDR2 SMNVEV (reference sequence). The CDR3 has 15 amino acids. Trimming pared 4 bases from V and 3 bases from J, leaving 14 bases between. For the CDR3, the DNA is TGTGCCAGCAGTTCCCCCCTAGAGGAGACAGATACGCAGTATTTT. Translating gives CASSSPLEETDTQYF.

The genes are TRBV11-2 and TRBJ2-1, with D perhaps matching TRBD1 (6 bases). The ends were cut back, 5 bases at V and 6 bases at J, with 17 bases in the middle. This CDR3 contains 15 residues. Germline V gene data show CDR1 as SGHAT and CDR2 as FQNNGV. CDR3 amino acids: CASSHTRTAGNEQFF. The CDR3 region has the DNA TGTGCCAGCAGCCATACCCGGACAGCCGGCAATGAGCAGTTCTTC.

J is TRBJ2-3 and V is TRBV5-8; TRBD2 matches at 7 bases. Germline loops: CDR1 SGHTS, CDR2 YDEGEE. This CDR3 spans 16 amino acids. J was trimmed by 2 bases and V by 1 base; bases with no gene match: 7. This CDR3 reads CASSLLASGPTDTQYF. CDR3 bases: TGTGCCAGCAGCTTGCTGGCTAGCGGACCCACAGATACGCAGTATTTT.